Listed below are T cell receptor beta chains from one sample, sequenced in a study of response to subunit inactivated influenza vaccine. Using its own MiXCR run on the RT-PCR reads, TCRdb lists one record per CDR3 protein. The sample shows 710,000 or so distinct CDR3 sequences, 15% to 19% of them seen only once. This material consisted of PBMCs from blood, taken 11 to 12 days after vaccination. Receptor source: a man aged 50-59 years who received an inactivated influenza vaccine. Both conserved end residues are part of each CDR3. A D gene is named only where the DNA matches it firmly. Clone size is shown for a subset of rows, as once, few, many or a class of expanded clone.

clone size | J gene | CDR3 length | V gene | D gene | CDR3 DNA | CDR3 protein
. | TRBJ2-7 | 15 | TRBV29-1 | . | TGCAGCGTTGAAGAGGTGCTCGGGTCATCCTACGAGCAGTACTTC | CSVEEVLGSSYEQYF
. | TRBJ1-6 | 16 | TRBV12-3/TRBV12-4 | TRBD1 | TGTGCCAGCAGTGCCGGGACAGGGGGCAAGAATTCACCCCTCCACTTT | CASSAGTGGKNSPLHF
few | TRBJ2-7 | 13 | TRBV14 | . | TGTGCCAGCAGCCAAGGGACTCACTACGAGCAGTACTTC | CASSQGTHYEQYF
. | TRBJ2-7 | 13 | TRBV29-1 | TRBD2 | TGCAGCGTGACTAGCGGGGGACCCCGCGAGCAGTACTTC | CSVTSGGPREQYF
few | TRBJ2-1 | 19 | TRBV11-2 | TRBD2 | TGTGCCAGCAGCGGTCTGGCAAGCGGGGGGGCCTACAGTTATGATGAGCAGTTCTTC | CASSGLASGGAYSYDEQFF
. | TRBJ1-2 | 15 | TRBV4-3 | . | TGCGCCAGCAGCCAAGGAAGGGGGTCAGACTATGGCTACACCTTC | CASSQGRGSDYGYTF
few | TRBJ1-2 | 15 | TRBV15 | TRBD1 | TGTGCCACCAGCAGAGAGGGACAGGCCCCCTATGGCTACACCTTC | CATSREGQAPYGYTF
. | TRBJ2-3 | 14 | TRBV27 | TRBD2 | TGTGCCAGCAGTTTTGAGGGACTAGCGACTCTGCAGTATTTT | CASSFEGLATLQYF
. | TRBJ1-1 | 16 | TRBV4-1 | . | TGCGCCAGCAGCCAAGACCACGGTGGGGCACCCACTGAAGCTTTCTTT | CASSQDHGGAPTEAFF
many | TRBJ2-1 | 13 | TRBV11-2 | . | TGTGCCAGCAGCTTATCGGACTACAATGAGCAGTTCTTC | CASSLSDYNEQFF
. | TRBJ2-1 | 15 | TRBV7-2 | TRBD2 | TGTGCCAGCAGCAAGGGACTACCCTACTTGGGGGAGCAGTTCTTC | CASSKGLPYLGEQFF
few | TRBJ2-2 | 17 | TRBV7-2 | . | TGTGCCAGCAGCTTAGCGTGGGTAGGGGCGAACACCGGGGAGCTGTTTTTT | CASSLAWVGANTGELFF
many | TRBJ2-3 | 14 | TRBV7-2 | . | TGTGCCAGCAGCTCCGCCCGTGGCACAGATACGCAGTATTTT | CASSSARGTDTQYF
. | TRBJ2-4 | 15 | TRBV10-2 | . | TGCGCCAGCAGTGACGAGGGGACCGTGGAAAACATTCAGTACTTC | CASSDEGTVENIQYF
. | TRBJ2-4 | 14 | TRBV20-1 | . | TGCAGTGCTAGAGAGGACTTGGGGGTAAACATTCAGTACTTC | CSAREDLGVNIQYF
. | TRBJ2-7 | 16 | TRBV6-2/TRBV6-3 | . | TGTGCCAGCAGTTTCTCGCCGGTGTTAGGTCCTCTCGAGCAGTACTTC | CASSFSPVLGPLEQYF
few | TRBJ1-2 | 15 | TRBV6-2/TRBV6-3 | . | TGTGCCAGCAGTTACGTTAGCGCGTCTAACTATGGCTACACCTTC | CASSYVSASNYGYTF
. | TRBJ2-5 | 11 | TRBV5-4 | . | TGTGCCAGCAGCATCCGAGAGACCCAGTACTTC | CASSIRETQYF
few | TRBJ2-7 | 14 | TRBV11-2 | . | TGTGCCAGCAACCCAACGACAGCGTCCTACGAGCAGTACTTC | CASNPTTASYEQYF
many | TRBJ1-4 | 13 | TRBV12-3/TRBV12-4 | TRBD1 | TGTGCCAGTACGACAGGGCAGGGTGAAAAACTGTTTTTT | CASTTGQGEKLFF
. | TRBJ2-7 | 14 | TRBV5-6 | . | TGTGCCAGCGGACCTAGACAGGCCGGGGGTGAGCAGTACTTC | CASGPRQAGGEQYF
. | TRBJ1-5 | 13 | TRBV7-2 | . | TGTGCCAGCAGCGCGGGACCGCATCAGCCCCAGCATTTT | CASSAGPHQPQHF
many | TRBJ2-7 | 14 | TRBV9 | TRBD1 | TGTGCCAGCAGCGTAGGGGACAGGATTAGCGAGCAGTACTTC | CASSVGDRISEQYF
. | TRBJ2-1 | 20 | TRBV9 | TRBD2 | TGTGCCAGCAGCGTAGCATTCAGGACTAGCGGGGGGGCCAAATACAATGAGCAGTTCTTC | CASSVAFRTSGGAKYNEQFF
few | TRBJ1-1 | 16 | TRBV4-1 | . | TGCGCCAGCAGCCAAGAGAGGAGGAGGGGAGGAACTGAAGCTTTCTTT | CASSQERRRGGTEAFF
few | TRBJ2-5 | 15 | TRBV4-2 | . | TGTGCCAGCAGCCAAGATGGGACGAGAGGGGAGACCCAGTACTTC | CASSQDGTRGETQYF
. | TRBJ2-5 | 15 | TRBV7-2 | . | TGTGCCAGCAGCTTTTTTCCAGGGGCGGGAGAGACCCAGTACTTC | CASSFFPGAGETQYF
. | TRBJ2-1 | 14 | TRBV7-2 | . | TGTGCCAGCAGCCCTGTGGGTAGGACCAATGAGCAGTTCTTC | CASSPVGRTNEQFF
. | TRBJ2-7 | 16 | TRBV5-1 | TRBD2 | TGCGCCAGCAGCTTGCCCACTAGCGGGAGGATCGACGAGCAGTACTTC | CASSLPTSGRIDEQYF
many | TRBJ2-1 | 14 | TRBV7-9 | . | TGTGCCAGCAGCTTGGCGGGACTCCTGTATGAGCAGTTCTTC | CASSLAGLLYEQFF
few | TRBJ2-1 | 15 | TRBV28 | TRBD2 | TGTGCCACCTCACGGGTGGGGGGGTCCTACAATGAGCAGTTCTTC | CATSRVGGSYNEQFF
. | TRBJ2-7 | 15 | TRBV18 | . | TGTGCCAGCTCCCCATCTGTGCTAGGATCCTACGAGCAGTACTTC | CASSPSVLGSYEQYF
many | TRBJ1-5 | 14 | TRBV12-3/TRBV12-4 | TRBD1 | TGTGCCAGCAGTTTTGCAGGGGGTGATCAGCCCCAGCATTTT | CASSFAGGDQPQHF
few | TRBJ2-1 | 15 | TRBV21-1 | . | TGTGCCAGCAGCAAAGGGTTGGGCCGTTTCGGAGAGCAGTTCTTC | CASSKGLGRFGEQFF
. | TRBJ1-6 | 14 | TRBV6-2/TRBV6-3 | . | TGTGCCAGCAGTCTCCTTGGCGCGGATTCACCCCTCCACTTT | CASSLLGADSPLHF
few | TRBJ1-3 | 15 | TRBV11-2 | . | TGTGCCAGCCGAAGCGTCCGATCCTCTGGAAACACCATATATTTT | CASRSVRSSGNTIYF
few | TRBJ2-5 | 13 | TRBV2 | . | TGTGCCAGCCTTGAGGAGTACCAAGAGACCCAGTACTTC | CASLEEYQETQYF
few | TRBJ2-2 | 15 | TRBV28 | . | TGTGCCAGCAGTCCCGGAGGGGGCGGTTTCGGGGAGCTGTTTTTT | CASSPGGGGFGELFF